This TCR beta chain is drawn from a study of blood T cell repertoires in COVID-19. This clone was seen only once. A read error may produce the germline difference seen at one junction end. The method was immunoSEQ multiplex PCR; TCRdb's version includes in-frame clones alone and lacks a portion of them. Of 55,000 to 75,000 clones in the sample, about 88% were seen once. The CDR3 extends over 15 amino acids. CDR1 and CDR2 from the germline V gene are SNHLY and FYNNEI. This TCR came from a man aged 55 to 70 with acute or convalescent COVID-19. Sequencing was carried out using peripheral blood. V usage is TRBV2 and J usage is TRBJ1-6; TRBD1 is a possible D gene (6 bases). CDR3 in amino acids: CASMTGGSNNSPLHF. CDR3 coding DNA: TGTGCCAGCATGACGGGGGGCTCCAATAATTCACCCCTCCACTTT.